This T cell receptor (beta chain) comes out of a study of blood T cells in healthy people across ages. Study-level information: Template switching picked up about one barcoded beta molecule for each two T cells.

Through a sample-barcoded 5' primer and a J-beta primer mix, a second PCR was run for roughly 6 to 12 cycles. TCRdb passed the 5' RACE reads through MiXCR, listing each CDR3 protein once. The table has hundreds of thousands of distinct CDR3 sequences, about 55% seen once. There were healthy Caucasian individuals from Russia, aged roughly 6 to 90, serving as donors. In its sample, this clonotype was seen a few times. The target antigen is unknown. Study-wide points: The study regarded diversity estimates from one million T cells as underestimates. Strongly correlated with naive T cell percentage was TCR beta diversity.

The CDR3 loop spans 15 amino acids. The ends were cut back, 5 bases at V and 3 bases at J, with 16 bases in the middle. Germline CDR1 reads SGHTA; CDR2 reads FQGNSA. The chain recombines TRBV7-2 with TRBJ2-5; a weak D match, TRBD2 (5 bases). Sequencing was done on a sample of blood. The clonotype was recovered from a man older than 75 in good health. The CDR3 loop is CASSPPQRHEETQYF. CDR3 nucleotide sequence: TGTGCCAGCAGCCCCCCCCAGCGGCATGAAGAGACCCAGTACTTC.